These T cell receptor beta chains were read from a single sample in a study of Ad26.COV2.S vaccination and SARS-CoV-2 variants. Data came from immunoSEQ multiplex PCR; TCRdb stores just in-frame clones and leaves some out. The sample holds approximately 450,000 clones, approximately 90% seen once. The source material was peripheral blood, sampled in a trial of Ad26.COV2.S vaccine versus placebo. The receptors were sampled from a person between 18 and 59 years old who received the Ad26.COV2.S COVID-19 vaccine or a placebo. Both conserved end residues are part of each CDR3. D genes are given only for firm matches. Only part of the rows carry a size: once, few, many, or a class if the clone is expanded.

j_call,d_call,clone_size,v_call,cdr3_nt,cdr3_aa
TRBJ1-2,TRBD1,.,TRBV5-1,TGCGCCAGCAGCTCCAGACAGGGGACGTGGGGCTACACCTTC,CASSSRQGTWGYTF
TRBJ2-1,TRBD2,few,TRBV6-2/TRBV6-3,TGTGCCAGCAGTTTACGACTAGCGGGAATCGGTGAGCAGTTCTTC,CASSLRLAGIGEQFF
TRBJ2-1,.,.,TRBV19,TGTGCCAGTAGTAGACTAGTGGACTACAATGAGCAGTTCTTC,CASSRLVDYNEQFF
TRBJ2-7,.,.,TRBV7-9,TGTGCCAGCCGGAGGGTGGACGAGCAGTACTTC,CASRRVDEQYF
TRBJ1-4,TRBD1,few,TRBV24-1,TGTGCCACCAGTGTTCTAAACGGGACAGTTAATGAAAAACTGTTTTTT,CATSVLNGTVNEKLFF
TRBJ2-1,.,.,TRBV19,TGTGCCAGTACCCCATTTCGAGAATACAATGAGCAGTTCTTC,CASTPFREYNEQFF
TRBJ2-6,.,few,TRBV11-2,TGTGCCAGCAGCTTCGACAGGTCGGGTATCTCTGGGGCCAACGTCCTGACTTTC,CASSFDRSGISGANVLTF
TRBJ1-4,.,few,TRBV9,TGTGCCAGCAGCGTCCAGGCAACTAATGAAAAACTGTTTTTT,CASSVQATNEKLFF
TRBJ2-2,.,.,TRBV13,TGTGCCAGCAGCTTAAGGGAAGTGAACACCGGGGAGCTGTTTTTT,CASSLREVNTGELFF
TRBJ1-2,.,.,TRBV6-1,TGTGCCAGCAGTGAATACCGGATATCTAACTATGGCTACACCTTC,CASSEYRISNYGYTF
TRBJ2-7,.,once,TRBV6-5,TGTGCCAGCAGTTCTACCTCCTACGAGCAGTACTTC,CASSSTSYEQYF
TRBJ1-1,TRBD1,.,TRBV29-1,TGCAGCGCACGACAGGGGCCTGAAGCTTTCTTT,CSARQGPEAFF
TRBJ2-6,.,.,TRBV7-8,TGTGCCAGCAGCTTGACGGAGGGGGCCAACGTCCTGACTTTC,CASSLTEGANVLTF
TRBJ1-2,.,few,TRBV30,TGTGCCTGGAGCAAGACAGGAATTGGGTATGGCTACACCTTC,CAWSKTGIGYGYTF
TRBJ1-3,.,.,TRBV29-1,TGCAGCGTTGAACTGGGGCTGGGTTCTGGAAACACCATATATTTT,CSVELGLGSGNTIYF
TRBJ2-7,.,.,TRBV28,TGTGCCAGCAGTTTAGGCGGGGACTACGAGCAGTACTTC,CASSLGGDYEQYF
TRBJ2-7,.,.,TRBV4-3,TGCGCCAGCAGCCAAGATCTCGGGGACTTATCCTACGAGCAGTACTTC,CASSQDLGDLSYEQYF
TRBJ2-1,TRBD2,.,TRBV5-1,TGCGCCAGCAGCGGGATAGCGGGTCTCGATTACAATGAGCAGTTCTTC,CASSGIAGLDYNEQFF
TRBJ2-1,.,.,TRBV11-3,TGTGCCAGCAGCTTAGTTCGGGGAGCCTACAATGAGCAGTTCTTC,CASSLVRGAYNEQFF
TRBJ2-1,.,once,TRBV7-9,TGTGCCAGCAGCTTAGGCCCCCCGGGTGCCTACAATGAGCAGTTCTTC,CASSLGPPGAYNEQFF
TRBJ2-2,.,once,TRBV6-5,TGTGCCAGCACCTTCAATCCGAACACCGGGGAGCTGTTTTTT,CASTFNPNTGELFF
TRBJ2-5,.,.,TRBV12-3/TRBV12-4,TGTGCCAGCAGTTTCCTGCGAGAGACCCAGTACTTC,CASSFLRETQYF
TRBJ1-2,TRBD1,.,TRBV6-6,TGTGCCAGCAGTCGAACCGACAGGGGGCGGGCCTATGGCTACACCTTC,CASSRTDRGRAYGYTF
TRBJ2-7,TRBD1,.,TRBV2,TGTGCCAGCAGTTTTGACAGGGGACAGCAGTACTTC,CASSFDRGQQYF
TRBJ2-7,TRBD1,once,TRBV18,TGTGCCAGCTCACCACCTGGACAGGGAGCCTACGAGCAGTACTTC,CASSPPGQGAYEQYF
TRBJ2-2,.,.,TRBV5-4,TGTGCCAGCAGCCCCGAGATCGTTGAGAACACCGGGGAGCTGTTTTTT,CASSPEIVENTGELFF
TRBJ2-6,.,.,TRBV18,TGTGCCAGCTCCGGATACGTCGTGAGCTCTGGGGCCAACGTCCTGACTTTC,CASSGYVVSSGANVLTF
TRBJ2-5,TRBD1,.,TRBV7-2,TGTGCCAGCAGCTCCGGGACAGGGGTGGAGACCCAGTACTTC,CASSSGTGVETQYF
TRBJ2-2,.,once,TRBV5-1,TGCGCCAGCAGCCCCGACAGAGCGTGGGGAACCGGGGAGCTGTTTTTT,CASSPDRAWGTGELFF
TRBJ2-3,.,.,TRBV5-4,TGTGCCAGCAGCCCGGACAACACAGATACGCAGTATTTT,CASSPDNTDTQYF
TRBJ1-4,.,.,TRBV5-8,TGTGCCAGCAGCTTGGATGGCGGCTGGAATGAAAAACTGTTTTTT,CASSLDGGWNEKLFF
TRBJ2-3,TRBD2,once,TRBV10-2,TGCGCCAGCAGGGGACTAGCGGGAGTGGCAGATACGCAGTATTTT,CASRGLAGVADTQYF
TRBJ2-7,.,.,TRBV30,TGTGCCTGGAGTGGTAGCGGACCATACGAGCAGTACTTC,CAWSGSGPYEQYF
TRBJ1-6,.,few,TRBV27,TGTGCCAGCAGTTCCCCGGGTTATAATTCACCCCTCCACTTT,CASSSPGYNSPLHF
TRBJ2-1,.,.,TRBV2,TGTGCCAGCAGTGATCCGCTTTTCTCCTACAATGAGCAGTTCTTC,CASSDPLFSYNEQFF
TRBJ2-7,.,few,TRBV15,TGTGCCACCAGCAGAGCGTTGACCGGGACGGACTACGAGCAGTACTTC,CATSRALTGTDYEQYF
TRBJ1-1,.,.,TRBV5-4,TGTGCCAGCAGCAACAGGTTACTCAACACTGAAGCTTTCTTT,CASSNRLLNTEAFF
TRBJ1-4,.,.,TRBV7-2,TGTGCCAGCAGCCTACAAAAGGGCAGGGTAAATGAAAAACTGTTTTTT,CASSLQKGRVNEKLFF
TRBJ1-5,.,.,TRBV5-8,TGTGCCAGCAGTCCCGGGGCATTCATAGGCAATCAGCCCCAGCATTTT,CASSPGAFIGNQPQHF
TRBJ2-7,.,.,TRBV5-6,TGTGCCAGCAGCTTGGCCTGGGACAAGAGCTCCTACGAGCAGTACTTC,CASSLAWDKSSYEQYF
TRBJ2-7,.,.,TRBV20-1,TGCAGTGCTAGTCCCCTCCGGACGCTCTCCGAGCAGTACTTC,CSASPLRTLSEQYF
TRBJ1-2,.,once,TRBV29-1,TGCAGCGTTGAGTGGGACGGATATGGCTACACCTTC,CSVEWDGYGYTF
TRBJ2-7,TRBD2,.,TRBV7-2,TGTGCCAGCAGCTCTGATCGGGAGGGCCTCGTTCTCGAGCAGTACTTC,CASSSDREGLVLEQYF
TRBJ2-1,TRBD2,.,TRBV11-2,TGTGCCAGCAGCGTGGGAGGGCCGGTGATATATGAGCAGTTCTTC,CASSVGGPVIYEQFF
TRBJ1-1,.,.,TRBV27,TGTGCCAGCAGCCTTGGGACGGCGGACACTGAAGCTTTCTTT,CASSLGTADTEAFF